Each of the 2 T cell receptor beta chains below was sequenced from the same sample in a study of CD8+ T cells in alopecia areata. TCR sequencing used cDNA made by reverse transcription of extracted RNA. Some clones are missing from TCRdb's copy, which holds only in-frame ones; the method was immunoSEQ multiplex PCR. This table holds more than 95,000 clones, about 40% found once. Sample: CD4+ T cells sorted from blood. These receptor sequences come from a human donor with alopecia areata.

This chain links TRBV7-9 with TRBJ2-1, with TRBD1 identical over 8 bases. In germline, CDR1 is SEHNR, CDR2 FQNEAQ (reference sequence). The CDR3 has 15 residues. J was trimmed by 5 bases and V by 5 bases; bases with no gene match: 8. The CDR3 loop reads CASSPRTGIHNEQFF. As DNA, the CDR3 is TGTGCCAGCAGCCCCCGGACAGGGATCCACAATGAGCAGTTCTTC. Complete variable domain (other parts from reference TRBV7-9 and TRBJ2-1): DTGVSQNPRHKITKRGQNVTFRCDPISEHNRLYWYRQTLGQGPEFLTYFQNEAQLEKSRLLSDRFSAERPKGSFSTLEIQRTEQGDSAMYLCASSPRTGIHNEQFFGPGTRLTVL.

This clone was seen more than once but under ten times. This chain links TRBV11-1 with TRBJ2-7; D could derive from TRBD1 or TRBD2 (5 bases each). The V end was cut by 4 bases, the J end by 4 bases, with 14 bases between. The CDR3 runs 14 residues. Germline V gene data show CDR1 as SGHAT and CDR2 as FQDESV (reference sequence). The CDR3: CASSSMGTLYEQYF. The CDR3 nucleotides are TGTGCCAGCAGCTCGATGGGGACGCTGTACGAGCAGTACTTC.